These 2 T cell receptor beta chains were all obtained from the same sample, sequenced in a study of blood T cell repertoires in COVID-19. Clones were sequenced by immunoSEQ multiplex PCR, and TCRdb holds only the in-frame ones, with some missing. This table has about 270,000 clones, under 90% appearing once. The sequenced sample was PBMCs or T cells enriched from blood (not recorded which). These receptor sequences come from a man younger than 35 who had recovered from COVID-19.

This clone was detected only a few times. The chain employs TRBV18 and TRBJ2-7; tentatively, D is TRBD1 (6 bases). V was pared by 5 bases and J by 3 bases, with 11 bases between. The germline V gene has CDR1 KGHSH and CDR2 LQKENI. CDR3 size: 13 residues. CDR3 sequence: CASSKPGDYEQYF. In nucleotides, the CDR3 is TGTGCCAGCTCAAAACCAGGGGACTACGAGCAGTACTTC.

This clone has at least ten counts. The V and J genes are TRBV6-4 and TRBJ2-3, with 10 nucleotides matching TRBD1. Germline CDR1 is MRHNA and CDR2 is SNTAGT. The CDR3 spans 15 residues. J was trimmed by 1 base and V by 2 bases; bases with no gene match: 0. The CDR3 is CASSDGTGGTDTQYF. As DNA, the CDR3 is TGTGCCAGCAGTGACGGGACAGGGGGCACAGATACGCAGTATTTT.